Given below is one T cell receptor (beta chain) in context. The antigen is unknown. The data were taken from a study of vaccination effects on CD4 cells after COVID-19. Study as a whole: Before sequencing took place, the ViraFEST assay used viral peptide pools to expand antigen-specific CD4+ T cells. Participants were vaccinated with two doses of either the BNT162b2 or mRNA-1273 vaccine. Points from the study as a whole: Only a few convalescent patients and no early post-infection timepoints featured in the study.

After roughly 11 days in culture, the CD4+ T cells were isolated. None of these healthy vaccinees had been infected with SARS-CoV-2 before vaccination. TCRdb keeps only in-frame clones here, not all; method: immunoSEQ multiplex PCR. The sample holds tens of thousands of clones, approximately 77% seen once. Unmatched junction bases numbered 1, after V lost 3 bases and J lost 4 bases. This CDR3 has 14 residues. From germline, CDR1 is LGHNA and CDR2 YSLEER. The sequencing used CD4+ T cells from PBMCs cultured without peptide, collected before COVID-19 vaccination. This chain joins TRBV4-3 and TRBJ2-1; 9 nucleotides align to TRBD1. The source of this sequence is a human donor who received a COVID-19 vaccine. The DNA of the CDR3 is TGCGCCAGCAGCCAGGGACAGGGATACAATGAGCAGTTCTTC. It translates to CASSQGQGYNEQFF.